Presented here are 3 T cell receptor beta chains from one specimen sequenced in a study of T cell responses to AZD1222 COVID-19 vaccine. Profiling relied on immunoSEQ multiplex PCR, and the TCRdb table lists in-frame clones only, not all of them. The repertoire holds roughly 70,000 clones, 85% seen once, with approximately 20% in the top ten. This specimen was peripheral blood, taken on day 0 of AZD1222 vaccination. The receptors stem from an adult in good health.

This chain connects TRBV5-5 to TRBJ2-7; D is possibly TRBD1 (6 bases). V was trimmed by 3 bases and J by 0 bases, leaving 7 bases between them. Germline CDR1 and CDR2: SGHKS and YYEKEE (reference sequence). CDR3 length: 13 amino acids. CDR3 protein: CASSWDNSYEQYF. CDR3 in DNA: TGTGCCAGCAGCTGGGACAACTCCTACGAGCAGTACTTC.

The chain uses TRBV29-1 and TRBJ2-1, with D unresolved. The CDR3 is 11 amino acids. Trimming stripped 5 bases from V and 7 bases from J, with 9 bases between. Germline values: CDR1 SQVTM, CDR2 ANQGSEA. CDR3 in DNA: TGCAGCGTTAGCCGTTCAAATGAGCAGTTCTTC. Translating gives CSVSRSNEQFF.

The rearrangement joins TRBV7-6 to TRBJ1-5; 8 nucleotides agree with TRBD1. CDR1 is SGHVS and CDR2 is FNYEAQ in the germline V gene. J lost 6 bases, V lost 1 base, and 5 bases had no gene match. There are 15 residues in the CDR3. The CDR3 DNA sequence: TGTGCCAGCAGCTTAGGCCAGGGGGCGGGTCAGCCCCAGCATTTT. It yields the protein CASSLGQGAGQPQHF. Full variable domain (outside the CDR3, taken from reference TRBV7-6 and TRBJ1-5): GAGVSQSPRYKVTKRGQDVALRCDPISGHVSLYWYRQALGQGPEFLTYFNYEAQQDKSGLPNDRFSAERPEGSISTLTIQRTEQRDSAMYRCASSLGQGAGQPQHFGDGTRLSIL.